This paragraph reports one T cell receptor (beta chain). The data are from a study of regulatory T cells in long-lasting Graves disease. V was clipped by 5 bases and J by 7 bases; unmatched bases: 2. CDR3 length: 13 residues. CDR1 is LNHDA, CDR2 SQIVND, per germline (reference sequence). Time point reported: newly diagnosed GD, antithyroid drugs for less than 3 months. From RNA extracted from PBMCs, the TCR library was made. Both iRepertoire HTBI primers and Arm-PCR of CDR3 regions were used to build the TCR beta libraries. TCRdb processed the multiplex PCR reads anew with MiXCR; each CDR3 protein has one entry. The sample includes 540,000 or so distinct CDR3 sequences, approximately 13% of them seen just once. These data were likewise used in another study, on T cells in Graves' hyperthyroidism and ophthalmopathy.

The TCR comes from a young man with Graves disease. The gene calls are TRBV19 and TRBJ2-2; 9 bases align to TRBD2. This specimen consisted of peripheral blood mononuclear cells (PBMCs), obtained at new diagnosis, from a patient treated with antithyroid drugs. CDR3 DNA: TGTGCCAGTAGTCCTAGCGGGATCGGGGAGCTGTTTTTT. It translates to CASSPSGIGELFF.